Each of the 9 T cell receptor beta chains below was sequenced from the same sample in a study of T cells in Graves' hyperthyroidism and ophthalmopathy. RNA transcripts gave rise to amplified TCR beta CDR3 regions. First-round RT-PCR of the TCR CDR3 relied on the HTBI primer set. TCRdb re-analysed the multiplex PCR reads in MiXCR, keeping a single row per CDR3 protein. The table has more than 300,000 distinct CDR3 sequences, about 12% seen once. Sequenced input: blood. These receptors were obtained from a young woman with Graves' hyperthyroidism.

This clonotype was detected many times. The V gene is TRBV5-4, the J gene TRBJ2-1, with D possibly being TRBD1 or TRBD2 (5 bases each). Germline V gene data show CDR1 as SGHNT and CDR2 as YYREEE (reference sequence). V dropped 3 bases and J dropped 6 bases, with 7 bases sitting between them. The CDR3 is 12 residues long. The CDR3: CASSWGSNEQFF. The CDR3 DNA follows: TGTGCCAGCAGCTGGGGGAGCAATGAGCAGTTCTTC.

This clonotype has at least ten counts. The chain links TRBV6-2 or TRBV6-3 to TRBJ2-6; 7 nucleotides match TRBD1. This CDR3 has 16 residues. Trimming removed 2 bases from V and 2 bases from J; junction bases left unmatched: 3. Germline V gene data show CDR1 as MNHEY and CDR2 as SVGEGT. CDR3 DNA: TGTGCCAGCAGTTACCCAGACAGGGCTGGGGCCAACGTCCTGACTTTC. It is translated as CASSYPDRAGANVLTF.

This clonotype was seen more than once but under ten times. V gene TRBV4-2 combines with J gene TRBJ1-6; a weak D match, TRBD1 (6 bases). The CDR3 covers 14 residues. Deletions cut 1 base from V and 14 bases from J, with 15 bases between. Looked up from germline, CDR1 is LGHNA and CDR2 is YNFKEQ. The CDR3 DNA is TGTGCCAGCAGCCAAGGGCCCACTTCAGGGGCCCTCCACTTT. Amino acids: CASSQGPTSGALHF.

This clonotype was picked up many times. The chain uses TRBV3-1 and TRBJ2-3; D might be TRBD1 or TRBD2, each matching 5 bases. In germline, CDR1 is LGHDT, CDR2 YNNKEL (reference sequence). The CDR3 runs 18 residues. V lost 4 bases and J 4 bases, leaving 24 bases between the germline ends. This chain's CDR3 is CASSPQPTRDLWADTQYF. Here the CDR3 DNA reads TGTGCCAGCAGCCCCCAACCGACCCGGGACCTCTGGGCAGATACGCAGTATTTT.

This clonotype was seen ten or more times. The rearrangement links TRBV12-3 or TRBV12-4 to TRBJ2-1; 9 nucleotides agree with TRBD2. V lost 0 bases to trimming and J lost 3 bases; unmatched junction nucleotides: 3. The CDR3 contains 16 residues. CDR3 coding DNA: TGTGCCAGCAGTTTAGCTTCTAGCGGGATCTACAATGAGCAGTTCTTC. Translation gives CASSLASSGIYNEQFF.

The V gene is TRBV24-1, the J gene TRBJ1-1, with TRBD1 matching over 9 bases. The CDR3 contains 17 residues. Germline CDR1 reads KGHDR; CDR2 reads SFDVKD. V lost 4 bases to trimming and J lost 3 bases; unmatched junction nucleotides: 11. CDR3 region: CATSDRDKQGADTEAFF. Written as DNA, the CDR3 is TGTGCCACCAGTGACCGCGACAAACAGGGGGCGGACACTGAAGCTTTCTTT.

Many counts were recorded for this clonotype. The rearrangement uses TRBV7-9 and TRBJ1-1, with D possibly being TRBD1 (6 bases). The V gene's germline CDR1 is SEHNR and CDR2 FQNEAQ (reference sequence). The CDR3 totals 15 residues. Between the trimmed V and J ends, which lost 1 base and 4 bases, there was a span of 13 bases. CDR3 residues: CASSLVGGAGTEAFF. The CDR3 DNA reads as TGTGCCAGCAGCTTAGTGGGGGGGGCTGGCACTGAAGCTTTCTTT.

The chain's CDR3 is CAWRVGGKLFF. For the CDR3, the DNA is TGTGCCTGGAGGGTAGGGGGAAAACTGTTTTTT. The J gene is TRBJ1-4, the V gene TRBV30; D perhaps matches TRBD1 (6 bases). V gave up 3 bases and J gave up 10 bases, with 9 bases separating them. Germline V gene data show CDR1 as GTSNPN and CDR2 as SVGIG (reference sequence). This CDR3 is 11 amino acids long.

This clonotype was seen repeatedly, ten times or more. This chain links TRBV2 with TRBJ2-3, with D perhaps assigned TRBD1 or TRBD2 (6 bases each). The CDR3 has 12 amino acids. Trimming pared 7 bases from V and 4 bases from J, leaving 9 bases between. Germline V gene sequence: CDR1 SNHLY, CDR2 FYNNEI. Here the CDR3 reads CASKEGADTQYF. The CDR3, as DNA: TGTGCCAGCAAGGAGGGGGCAGATACGCAGTATTTT.